This passage covers 13 T cell receptor beta chains from one sample sequenced in a study of T cells in women clearing cervical HPV infection. Sequencing was performed with immunoSEQ multiplex PCR; in TCRdb, only in-frame clones are kept and a portion is missing. This sample contains fewer than 35,000 clones. Sequencing input: blood buffy coat. These receptors were obtained from a woman aged 18 to 69 with a cervical HPV16 infection that either progressed to CIN3+ or cleared (not recorded which).

The DNA read from the CDR3 is TGTGCCAGCAGCTTAGGCAGGAACTACGAG. Translating gives CASSLGRNYE. The full CDR3 is CASSLGRNYEQYF. The chain combines TRBV7-3 with TRBJ2-7; the D is unclear. The read comes to an end 3 residues before the CDR3 does, leaving the germline J gene to fill in the end. The CDR3 extends over 13 amino acids. Trimming cost V 2 bases and J 3 bases, with 8 bases left between them. The germline gives CDR1 SGHTA, CDR2 FQGTGA.

Note on this clone: The read falls 3 residues short of the CDR3 end, and the missing part is taken from the germline J gene. The V and J genes are TRBV20-1 and TRBJ2-3; unclear D gene. This CDR3 is built from 15 residues. Germline V gives CDR1 DFQATT, CDR2 SNEGSKA (reference sequence). Between the trimmed V and J ends, which lost 1 base and 2 bases, there was a span of 13 bases. The sequenced CDR3 bases are TGCAGTGCTAGAGGGAACCCGGGTGCCACAGATACG. Amino acid sequence: CSARGNPGATDT. In full, the CDR3 is CSARGNPGATDTQYF.

On this clone: Read coverage stops 3 residues before the CDR3 terminus; the germline J gene supplies the remainder. This chain connects TRBV5-1 to TRBJ2-2; 7 nucleotides line up with TRBD2. Germline V CDR1 and CDR2: SGHRS, YFSETQ. The CDR3 consists of 16 residues. V lost 0 bases to trimming and J lost 1 base; unmatched junction nucleotides: 3. CDR3 DNA (partial): TGCGCCAGCAGCTTGGCGGCGGGAGTGAACACCGGGGAG. Translated, it gives CASSLAAGVNTGE. The full-length CDR3 reads as CASSLAAGVNTGELFF. Variable domain in full (rest from reference TRBV5-1 and TRBJ2-2): KAGVTQTPRYLIKTRGQQVTLSCSPISGHRSVSWYQQTPGQGLQFLFEYFSETQRNKGNFPGRFSGRQFSNSRSEMNVSTLELGDSALYLCASSLAAGVNTGELFFGEGSRLTVL.

Concerning this clone: The CDR3 goes on 3 residues after the read ends, and that part is filled in from the germline J gene. This chain connects TRBV30 to TRBJ1-1; TRBD1 might be the D (6 bases). V was clipped by 3 bases and J by 1 base, with 9 bases between them. Germline V gives CDR1 GTSNPN, CDR2 SVGIG (reference sequence). The CDR3 covers 13 residues. Incomplete CDR3 DNA: TGTGCCTGGAGCCCGGGACAGAACACTGAA. The encoded protein is CAWSPGQNTE. The whole CDR3 region reads CAWSPGQNTEAFF.

On this clone itself: The observed sequence ends 3 residues before the CDR3 terminus, with the missing tail filled in from the germline J gene. The chain employs TRBV14 and TRBJ1-6; 7 bases map to TRBD1. The CDR3 runs 16 residues. V was pared by 2 bases and J by 6 bases, with 7 bases of the junction left unmatched. CDR1 and CDR2 from the germline V gene are SGHDN and FVKESK. Incomplete CDR3 DNA: TGTGCCAGCAGCCAAAGAGAGGGGGCGAGTAATTCACCC. It translates to CASSQREGASNSP. The whole CDR3 protein is CASSQREGASNSPLHF.

Note on this clone: The CDR3 goes on 3 residues after the read ends, and that part is filled in from the germline J gene. This rearrangement joins TRBV7-6 to TRBJ2-1; D call uncertain. The CDR3 length is 11 residues. The germline V gene encodes CDR1 SGHVS and CDR2 FNYEAQ. Trimming cost V 5 bases and J 7 bases, with 6 bases left between them. The DNA read from the CDR3 is TGTGCCAGCAGCACAGTTAATGAG. Translated, it gives CASSTVNE. In full, the CDR3 reads CASSTVNEQFF.

A note on this clone: The read terminates 3 residues before the CDR3 end, so the remaining end is supplied by the germline J gene. The J gene is TRBJ2-4, the V gene TRBV6-2 or TRBV6-3, with 8 bases lining up with TRBD1. CDR1 is MNHEY, CDR2 SVGEGT, per germline. The CDR3 has 13 amino acids. CDR3 DNA (partial): TGTGCCACCCGCGGACAGGGCGGGTCGCCT. This gives the protein CATRGQGGSP. In full, the CDR3 is CATRGQGGSPQYF.

In the case of this clone: The read ends 3 residues before the CDR3 terminus; that terminus is restored from the germline J gene. The chain recombines TRBV2 with TRBJ1-6, with TRBD1 matching over 7 bases. Germline V gene sequence: CDR1 SNHLY, CDR2 FYNNEI. The CDR3 runs 15 residues. The V and J ends lost 1 base and 7 bases, in that order; junction bases with no gene match: 4. Here the CDR3 reads CASSEERGPNSPLHF. The sequenced CDR3 bases are TGTGCCAGCAGTGAAGAGAGGGGGCCCAATTCACCC.

Details on this clone: The CDR3 end lies 3 residues beyond the end of the read and is filled in from the germline J gene. The chain couples TRBV5-1 to TRBJ1-1, with a possible D match to TRBD1 (5 bases). This CDR3 has 15 residues. The V end was cut by 4 bases, the J end by 1 base, with 14 bases between. Germline-derived CDR1 and CDR2 are SGHRS and YFSETQ. The covered CDR3 bases are TGCGCCAGCAGCCCAAAAGGGACTTGGAACACTGAA. It encodes CASSPKGTWNTE. The whole CDR3 protein reads CASSPKGTWNTEAFF.

Notes on this clone: Coverage ceases 3 residues before the CDR3 finishes, and the germline J gene fills in the end. The chain combines TRBV10-3 with TRBJ1-5; D is unclear. From germline, CDR1 is ENHRY and CDR2 SYGVKD. V was clipped by 4 bases and J by 4 bases, with 8 bases between them. This CDR3 spans 13 amino acids. CDR3 sequence reads: CAISVVANQPQHF. The CDR3 bases that were read are TGTGCCATCAGTGTAGTAGCTAATCAGCCC.

The part of the CDR3 DNA that was read is TGTGCCAGCAGTGTAGGCCTACTAGCGGGAAATAACGAG. Its protein product is CASSVGLLAGNNE. The full CDR3 protein is CASSVGLLAGNNEQYF. The chain carries TRBV6-1 and TRBJ2-7, with TRBD2 matching 10 bases. The sequenced fragment ends 3 residues before the CDR3 boundary, so the rest is inferred from the germline J gene. CDR1 and CDR2 from the germline V gene are MNHNS and SASEGT. V lost 4 bases, J lost 5 bases, and 11 bases stayed unmatched. This CDR3 has 16 amino acids.

Notes on this clone: At one end the junction does not follow the germline gene, possibly because of a read error. The read ends 3 residues early relative to the CDR3; the germline J gene fills the gap. Other DNA sequences in the sample encode the same CDR3. The V and J genes are TRBV5-6 and TRBJ1-3; D possibly corresponds to TRBD1 (5 bases). CDR3 length equals 14 residues. The germline gives CDR1 SGHDT, CDR2 YYEEEE. The chain's CDR3 is CASSLGGTGNTIYF. CDR3 DNA (partial): TGTGCCAGCAGCTTGGGTGGGACTGGAAACACA. The full variable domain, with the rest looked up from reference TRBV5-6 and TRBJ1-3, is DAGVTQSPTHLIKTRGQQVTLRCSPKSGHDTVSWYQQALGQGPQFIFQYYEEEERQRGNFPDRFSGHQFPNYSSELNVNALLLGDSALYLCASSLGGTGNTIYFGEGSWLTVV.

With regard to this clone: The sequence runs out 3 residues before the end of the CDR3; the remainder is reconstructed from the germline J gene. The chain combines TRBV29-1 with TRBJ2-2; possible D gene TRBD2, 5 bases. CDR3 size: 14 residues. V was trimmed by 1 base and J by 4 bases, leaving 10 bases between them. Germline-derived CDR1 and CDR2 are SQVTM and ANQGSEA. The CDR3 DNA, read in part, is TGCAGCGTTGAAGTTGGACTTCGCACCGGGGAG. Its translation: CSVEVGLRTGE. The CDR3 reads in full as CSVEVGLRTGELFF.